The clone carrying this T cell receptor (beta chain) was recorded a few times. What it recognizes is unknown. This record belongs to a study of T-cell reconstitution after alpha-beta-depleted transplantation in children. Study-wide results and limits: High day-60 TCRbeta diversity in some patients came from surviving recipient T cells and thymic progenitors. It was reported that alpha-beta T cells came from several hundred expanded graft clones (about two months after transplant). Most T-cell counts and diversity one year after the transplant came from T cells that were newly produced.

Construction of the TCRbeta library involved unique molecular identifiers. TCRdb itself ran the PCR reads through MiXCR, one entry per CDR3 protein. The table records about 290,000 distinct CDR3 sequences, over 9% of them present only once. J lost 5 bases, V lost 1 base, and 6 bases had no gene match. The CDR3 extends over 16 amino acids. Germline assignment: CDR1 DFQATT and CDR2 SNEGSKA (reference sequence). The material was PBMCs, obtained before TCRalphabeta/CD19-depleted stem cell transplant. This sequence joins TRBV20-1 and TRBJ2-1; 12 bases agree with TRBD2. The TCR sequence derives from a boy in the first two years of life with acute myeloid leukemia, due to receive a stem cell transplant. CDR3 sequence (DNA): TGCAGTGCTAGAGGACTAGCGGGGGCCTATAACAATGAGCAGTTCTTC. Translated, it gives CSARGLAGAYNNEQFF.